This passage covers 4 T cell receptor beta chains from one sample sequenced in a study of cytomegalovirus exposure and HLA in healthy donors. Use of 60 Vbeta and 13 Jbeta primers characterized the PCR. Method: immunoSEQ multiplex PCR; TCRdb's copy keeps in-frame clones and lacks some. Among fewer than 200,000 clones listed, around 79% were seen once. The source material was PBMCs. The receptor set was obtained from a man aged 40-55 years in good health and CMV-seropositive.

The chain joins TRBV7-2 to TRBJ1-1; no clear D gene. CDR1 is SGHTA and CDR2 is FQGNSA in the germline V gene. This CDR3 is built from 14 residues. V was cut by 1 base and J by 5 bases, with 11 bases left in between. CDR3 DNA: TGTGCCAGCAGCTTAGAAACGGGAGGGACTGAAGCTTTCTTT. Protein sequence: CASSLETGGTEAFF. The full variable domain, completed using reference TRBV7-2 and TRBJ1-1, is GAGVSQSPSNKVTEKGKDVELRCDPISGHTALYWYRQSLGQGLEFLIYFQGNSAPDKSGLPSDRFSAERTGGSVSTLTIQRTQQEDSAVYLCASSLETGGTEAFFGQGTRLTVV.

This clone showed up just once. The rearrangement joins TRBV9 to TRBJ1-5; TRBD1 matches at 7 bases. Germline V gene data show CDR1 as SGDLS and CDR2 as YYNGEE. The CDR3 loop spans 15 amino acids. Germline trimming cut 0 bases from V and 7 bases from J; bases unmatched to any gene: 7. The CDR3 DNA reads as TGTGCCAGCAGCGTAGATGGACAGGCGGGGCAGCCCCAGCATTTT. Translating it yields CASSVDGQAGQPQHF.

The CDR3 sequence is CASRHGLADSYNEQFF. The CDR3 DNA reads TGTGCCAGCAGACACGGACTAGCGGACTCCTACAATGAGCAGTTCTTC. The chain carries TRBV11-2 and TRBJ2-1, with 10 bases lining up with TRBD2. Germline V gene lookup returns CDR1 SGHAT and CDR2 FQNNGV. This CDR3 has 16 residues. The V and J ends lost 6 bases and 0 bases, in that order; junction bases with no gene match: 5.

This CDR3 reads CASRTGQYNEQFF. The DNA for the CDR3 is TGTGCCAGCAGGACGGGACAGTACAATGAGCAGTTCTTC. The chain has TRBV2 and TRBJ2-1; 7 bases align to TRBD1. This CDR3 region has 13 residues. Germline V lookup: CDR1 SNHLY, CDR2 FYNNEI. With 6 bases clipped from V and 4 bases from J, the junction kept 3 bases outside the gene matches.